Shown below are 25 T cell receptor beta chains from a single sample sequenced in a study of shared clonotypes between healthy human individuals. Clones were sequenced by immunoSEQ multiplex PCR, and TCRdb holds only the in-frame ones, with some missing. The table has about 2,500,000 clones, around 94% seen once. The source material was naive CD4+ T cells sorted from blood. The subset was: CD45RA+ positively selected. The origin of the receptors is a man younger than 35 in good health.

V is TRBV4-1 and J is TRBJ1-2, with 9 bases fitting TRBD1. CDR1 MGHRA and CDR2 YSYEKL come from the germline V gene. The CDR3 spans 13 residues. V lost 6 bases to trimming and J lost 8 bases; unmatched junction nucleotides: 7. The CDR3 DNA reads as TGCGCCAGCAGTCGACCGGGACAGGGCGGCTACACCTTC. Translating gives CASSRPGQGGYTF.

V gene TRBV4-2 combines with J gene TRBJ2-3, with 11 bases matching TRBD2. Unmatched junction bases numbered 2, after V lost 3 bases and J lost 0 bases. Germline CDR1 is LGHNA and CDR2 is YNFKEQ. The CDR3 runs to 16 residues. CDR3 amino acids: CASSQTSGDSTDTQYF. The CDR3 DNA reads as TGTGCCAGCAGCCAGACTAGCGGGGATAGCACAGATACGCAGTATTTT.

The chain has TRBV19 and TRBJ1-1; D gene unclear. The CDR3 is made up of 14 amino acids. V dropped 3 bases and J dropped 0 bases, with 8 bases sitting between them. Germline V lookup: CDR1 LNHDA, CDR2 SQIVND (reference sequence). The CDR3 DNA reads TGTGCCAGTAGTATCCCCAGGATGAACACTGAAGCTTTCTTT. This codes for CASSIPRMNTEAFF. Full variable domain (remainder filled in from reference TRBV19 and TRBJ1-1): DGGITQSPKYLFRKEGQNVTLSCEQNLNHDAMYWYRQDPGQGLRLIYYSQIVNDFQKGDIAEGYSVSREKKESFPLTVTSAQKNPTAFYLCASSIPRMNTEAFFGQGTRLTVV.

In DNA form, the CDR3 reads TGCGCCAGCAGCTTTTCAGGGTTGAGGATAGATGAGCAGTTCTTC. Translating gives CASSFSGLRIDEQFF. The chain combines TRBV5-1 with TRBJ2-1; D may be TRBD1 (5 bases). V shed 2 bases and J shed 8 bases, with 17 bases lying between them. Germline CDR1 and CDR2: SGHRS and YFSETQ. The CDR3 has 15 residues.

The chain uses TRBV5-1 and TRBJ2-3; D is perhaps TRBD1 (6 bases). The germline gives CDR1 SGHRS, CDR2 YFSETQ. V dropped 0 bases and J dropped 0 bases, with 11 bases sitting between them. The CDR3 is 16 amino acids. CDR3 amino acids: CASSLAGQGSTDTQYF. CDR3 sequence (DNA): TGCGCCAGCAGCTTGGCCGGCCAGGGGAGCACAGATACGCAGTATTTT.

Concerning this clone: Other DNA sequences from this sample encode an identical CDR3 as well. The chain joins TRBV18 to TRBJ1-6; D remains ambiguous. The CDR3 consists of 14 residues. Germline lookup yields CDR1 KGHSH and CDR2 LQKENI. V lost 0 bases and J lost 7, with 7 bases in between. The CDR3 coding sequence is TGTGCCAGCTCACCACCGACTGGCAATTCACCCCTCCACTTT. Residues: CASSPPTGNSPLHF.

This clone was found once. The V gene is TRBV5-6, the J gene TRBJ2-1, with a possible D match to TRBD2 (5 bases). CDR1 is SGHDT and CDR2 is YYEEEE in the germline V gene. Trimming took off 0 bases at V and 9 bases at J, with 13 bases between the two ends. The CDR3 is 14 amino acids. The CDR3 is CASSLAHGAGEQFF. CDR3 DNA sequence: TGTGCCAGCAGCTTGGCTCACGGTGCGGGTGAGCAGTTCTTC.

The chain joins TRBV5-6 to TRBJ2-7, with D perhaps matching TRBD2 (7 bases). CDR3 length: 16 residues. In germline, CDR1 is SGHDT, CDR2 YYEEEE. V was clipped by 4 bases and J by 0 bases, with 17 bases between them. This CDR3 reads CASSPYWGGPSYEQYF. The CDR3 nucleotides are TGTGCCAGCAGCCCGTATTGGGGGGGCCCCTCCTACGAGCAGTACTTC.

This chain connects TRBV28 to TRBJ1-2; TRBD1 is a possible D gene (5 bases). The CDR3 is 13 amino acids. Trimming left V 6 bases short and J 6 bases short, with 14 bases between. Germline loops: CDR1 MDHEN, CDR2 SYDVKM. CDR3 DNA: TGTGCCAGCAGAGACGGACAATCGGATGGCTACACCTTC. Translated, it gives CASRDGQSDGYTF.

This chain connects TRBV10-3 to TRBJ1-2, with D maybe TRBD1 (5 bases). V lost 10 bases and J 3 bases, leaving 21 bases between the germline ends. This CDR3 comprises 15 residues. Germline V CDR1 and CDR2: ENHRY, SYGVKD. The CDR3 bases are TGTGCCACCTACCTGGGGACCCCCAACGACTATGGCTACACCTTC. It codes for CATYLGTPNDYGYTF.

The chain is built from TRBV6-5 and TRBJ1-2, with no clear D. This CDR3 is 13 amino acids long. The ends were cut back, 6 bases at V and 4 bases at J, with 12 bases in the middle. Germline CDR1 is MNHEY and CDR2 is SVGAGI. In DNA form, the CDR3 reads TGTGCCAGCAGACTTAAGGGAGGCTATGGCTACACCTTC. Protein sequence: CASRLKGGYGYTF.

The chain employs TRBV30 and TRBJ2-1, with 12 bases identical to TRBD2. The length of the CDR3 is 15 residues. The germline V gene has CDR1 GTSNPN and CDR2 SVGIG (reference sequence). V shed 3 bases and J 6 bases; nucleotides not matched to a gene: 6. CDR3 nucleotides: TGTGCCTGGAGGCTAGCGGGAGGGCCCCGCAATGAGCAGTTCTTC. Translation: CAWRLAGGPRNEQFF.

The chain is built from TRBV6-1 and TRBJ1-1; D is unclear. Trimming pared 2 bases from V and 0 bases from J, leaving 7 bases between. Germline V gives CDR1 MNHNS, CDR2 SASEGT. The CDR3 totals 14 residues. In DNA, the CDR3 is TGTGCCAGCAGTGAAAAGGCCCTGAACACTGAAGCTTTCTTT. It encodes CASSEKALNTEAFF.

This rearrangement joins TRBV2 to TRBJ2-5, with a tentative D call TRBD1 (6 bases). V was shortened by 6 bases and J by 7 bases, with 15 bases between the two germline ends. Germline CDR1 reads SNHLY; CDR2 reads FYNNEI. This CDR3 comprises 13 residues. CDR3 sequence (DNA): TGTGCCAGCAGCCGGGACATGTCTGGGACCCAGTACTTC. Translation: CASSRDMSGTQYF. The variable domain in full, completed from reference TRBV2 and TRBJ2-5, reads EPEVTQTPSHQVTQMGQEVILRCVPISNHLYFYWYRQILGQKVEFLVSFYNNEISEKSEIFDDQFSVERPDGSNFTLKIRSTKLEDSAMYFCASSRDMSGTQYFGPGTRLLVL.

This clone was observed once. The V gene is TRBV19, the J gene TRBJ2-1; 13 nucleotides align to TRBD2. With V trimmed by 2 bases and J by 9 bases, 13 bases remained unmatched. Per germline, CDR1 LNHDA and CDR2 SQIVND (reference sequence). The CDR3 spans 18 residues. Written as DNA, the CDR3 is TGTGCCAGTAGTATATCCCTTATACTAGCGGGAGGGCCTCCTGAGCAGTTCTTC. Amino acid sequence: CASSISLILAGGPPEQFF.

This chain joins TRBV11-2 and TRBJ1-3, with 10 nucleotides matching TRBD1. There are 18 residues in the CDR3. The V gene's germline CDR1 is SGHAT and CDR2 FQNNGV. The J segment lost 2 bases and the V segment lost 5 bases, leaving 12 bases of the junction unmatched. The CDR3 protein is CASSLTNGQGVTGNTIYF. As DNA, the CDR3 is TGTGCCAGCAGCCTAACGAATGGACAGGGGGTTACTGGAAACACCATATATTTT. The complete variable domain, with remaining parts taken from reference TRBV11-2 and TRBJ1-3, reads EAGVAQSPRYKIIEKRQSVAFWCNPISGHATLYWYQQILGQGPKLLIQFQNNGVVDDSQLPKDRFSAERLKGVDSTLKIQPAKLEDSAVYLCASSLTNGQGVTGNTIYFGEGSWLTVV.

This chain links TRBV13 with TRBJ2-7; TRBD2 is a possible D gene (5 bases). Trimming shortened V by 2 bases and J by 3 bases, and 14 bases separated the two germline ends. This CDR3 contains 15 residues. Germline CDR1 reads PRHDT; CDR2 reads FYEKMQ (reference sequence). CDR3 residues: CASSLSRRGNYEQYF. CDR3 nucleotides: TGTGCCAGCAGCTTATCGCGCCGGGGAAACTACGAGCAGTACTTC.

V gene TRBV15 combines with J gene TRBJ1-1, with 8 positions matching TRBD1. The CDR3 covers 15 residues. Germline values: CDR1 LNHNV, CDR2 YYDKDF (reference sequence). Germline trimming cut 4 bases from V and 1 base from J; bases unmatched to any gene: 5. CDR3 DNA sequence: TGTGCCACCAGCACGTCCGGGACAGGGAACACTGAAGCTTTCTTT. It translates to CATSTSGTGNTEAFF.

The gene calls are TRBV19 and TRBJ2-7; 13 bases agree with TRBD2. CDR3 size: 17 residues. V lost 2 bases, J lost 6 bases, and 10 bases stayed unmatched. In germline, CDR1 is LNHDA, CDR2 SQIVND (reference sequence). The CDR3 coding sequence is TGTGCCAGTAGTATAACCACTACTAGCGGGGGGGCCTCCGAGCAGTACTTC. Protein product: CASSITTTSGGASEQYF. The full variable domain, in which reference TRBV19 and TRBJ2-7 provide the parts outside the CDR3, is DGGITQSPKYLFRKEGQNVTLSCEQNLNHDAMYWYRQDPGQGLRLIYYSQIVNDFQKGDIAEGYSVSREKKESFPLTVTSAQKNPTAFYLCASSITTTSGGASEQYFGPGTRLTVT.

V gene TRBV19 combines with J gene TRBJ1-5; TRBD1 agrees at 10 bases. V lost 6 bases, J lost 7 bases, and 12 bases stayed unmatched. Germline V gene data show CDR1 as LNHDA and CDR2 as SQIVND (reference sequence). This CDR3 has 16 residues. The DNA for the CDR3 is TGTGCCAGTAGCAACCCTCGGGGACAGGGGCAACAGCCCCAGCATTTT. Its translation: CASSNPRGQGQQPQHF.

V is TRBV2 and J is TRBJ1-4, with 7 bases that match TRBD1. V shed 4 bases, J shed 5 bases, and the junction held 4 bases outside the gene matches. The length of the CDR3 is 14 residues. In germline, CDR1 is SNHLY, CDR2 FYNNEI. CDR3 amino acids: CASSAGGSNEKLFF. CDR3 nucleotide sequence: TGTGCCAGCAGTGCAGGGGGGTCAAATGAAAAACTGTTTTTT.

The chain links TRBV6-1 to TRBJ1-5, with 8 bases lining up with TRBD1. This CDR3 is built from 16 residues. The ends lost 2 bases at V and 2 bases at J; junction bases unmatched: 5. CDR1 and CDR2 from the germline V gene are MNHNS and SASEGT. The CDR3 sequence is CASSEFGTGRNQPQHF. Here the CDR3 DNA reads TGTGCCAGCAGTGAATTTGGGACAGGACGCAATCAGCCCCAGCATTTT.

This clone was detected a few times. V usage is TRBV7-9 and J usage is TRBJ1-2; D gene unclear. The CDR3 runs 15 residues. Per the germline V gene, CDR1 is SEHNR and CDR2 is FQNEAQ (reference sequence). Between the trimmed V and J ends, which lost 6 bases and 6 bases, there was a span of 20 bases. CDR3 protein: CASSNTTVSSDGYTF. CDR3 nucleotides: TGTGCCAGCAGTAACACGACCGTATCCTCTGATGGCTACACCTTC.

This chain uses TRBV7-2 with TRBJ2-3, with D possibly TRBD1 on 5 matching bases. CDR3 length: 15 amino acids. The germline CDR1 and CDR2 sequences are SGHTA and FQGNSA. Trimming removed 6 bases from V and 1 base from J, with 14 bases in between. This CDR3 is CASRDTGFGTDTQYF. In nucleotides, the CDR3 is TGTGCCAGCAGGGATACAGGTTTCGGCACAGATACGCAGTATTTT.

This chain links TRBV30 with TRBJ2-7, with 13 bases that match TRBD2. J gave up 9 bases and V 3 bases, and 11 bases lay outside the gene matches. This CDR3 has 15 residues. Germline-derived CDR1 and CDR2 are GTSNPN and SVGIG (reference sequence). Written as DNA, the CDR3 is TGTGCCTGGAGATTTGCTGGGACTAGCGGGAAGGGGCAGTACTTC. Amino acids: CAWRFAGTSGKGQYF.